This paragraph reports one T cell receptor (beta chain). What it binds is not known. TCRdb fed the reads into MiXCR, producing one record per CDR3 protein. The sample lists approximately 1,000,000 distinct CDR3 sequences; around 31% were seen once. The V gene lost 5 bases and the J gene lost 7 bases, with 24 bases spanning the gap. This CDR3 is built from 17 residues. Germline CDR1 SGHTA, CDR2 FQGNSA. The data are from a study of T cell repertoires in cytomegalovirus infection. The wider study: Shared public TCR beta signatures pointed to both CMV infection and a matching HLA type. Findings and caveats of the study: Identification of carriers of CMV plus the relevant HLA was performed using cumulative public TCR beta family frequency. The study found HLA-C-restricted CMV-specific TCR beta clonotypes dominating the ex vivo response.

The V and J genes are TRBV7-2 and TRBJ2-1; possibly TRBD1 or TRBD2 for D (5 bases each). The TCR originated in a human donor in good health (CMV status not recorded). Some clones in this sample may be carry-over from other donors' samples. The specimen comprised cultured CD8+ T cells from PBMCs, sampled from culture after CMV antigen stimulation. The CDR3 DNA follows: TGTGCCAGCAGCCCGGTGAGGGCCGGGGCCCGTTGGAATGAGCAGTTCTTC. Encoded protein: CASSPVRAGARWNEQFF.